The clone carrying this TCR beta chain came up a few times. Its antigen is not identified. The use of genomic DNA as template underpinned the TCR beta VDJ and CDR3 profiling. TCRdb reprocessed the reads with MiXCR, giving one entry per CDR3 protein. The repertoire has about 200,000 distinct CDR3 sequences, approximately 65% of them found once; the top ten carry roughly 53%. The data stem from a study of CD8+CD57+ T cells in acquired aplastic anemia. Whole-study findings and limits: Both patients and controls carried the same twenty-nine CD8+ CDR3 sequences. Levels of CD8+ Simpson's diversity were not significantly distinct in patients versus controls.

Patients chosen for sequencing had shown CD8+CD57+ cell expansion by flow cytometry. This CDR3 contains 14 residues. Trimming pared 2 bases from V and 2 bases from J, leaving 9 bases between. Germline CDR1 reads KGHDR; CDR2 reads SFDVKD. V gene TRBV24-1 combines with J gene TRBJ2-7, with TRBD1 as a possible D gene (5 bases). Sequencing input: sorted CD4+, CD8+, or CD8+CD57+ T cells (not recorded which) from PBMCs. The TCR was taken from a human donor with aplastic anemia. The CDR3: CATSDSRATYEQYF. CDR3 DNA: TGTGCCACCAGTGATTCCAGGGCGACCTACGAGCAGTACTTC.